The present TCR beta chain was sequenced within a study of tissue T cells after allogeneic stem cell transplantation. Findings of the study overall: Anatomically similar tissues had similar TCR repertoires within each patient. Tissue-detected TCR repertoire was only partly captured by blood and spleen T cells.

Sequenced by immunoSEQ multiplex PCR; TCRdb stores in-frame clones only, minus some. In the table there are tens of thousands of clones, 85% of which are singletons. CDR1 ENHRY and CDR2 SYGVKD come from the germline V gene. Trimming cost V 2 bases and J 4 bases; bases outside gene matches: 6. CDR3 size: 15 residues. This clone was seen only a few times. Its antigen remains unidentified. The rearrangement links TRBV10-3 to TRBJ1-2, with 8 bases fitting TRBD1. The sample was blood, taken before transplantation. This TCR derives from a woman between 18 and 55 years old who later had graft-versus-host disease after an allogeneic stem cell transplant. This CDR3 is CAISEAGGRLYGYTF. The CDR3 nucleotides read TGTGCCATCAGTGAGGCAGGGGGCAGGCTCTATGGCTACACCTTC.